Listed here are 7 T cell receptor beta chains from one sample, sequenced in a study of technical replicates of blood from a few donors. The method was immunoSEQ multiplex PCR; TCRdb's version includes in-frame clones alone and lacks a portion of them. Counted here are some 100,000 clones, roughly 95% occurring once; the ten biggest clones make up 0.2% to 0.25%. The sample consisted of T cells isolated from PBMCs. The source is a human donor in good health.

The genes are TRBV7-6 and TRBJ2-7, with D hard to call. CDR3 length: 14 amino acids. V was shortened by 1 base and J by 2 bases, with 9 bases between the two germline ends. Germline V gene data show CDR1 as SGHVS and CDR2 as FNYEAQ. CDR3 sequence: CASSLGASAYEQYF. The CDR3 DNA is TGTGCCAGCAGCTTAGGGGCCTCCGCCTACGAGCAGTACTTC.

The rearrangement joins TRBV4-2 to TRBJ1-2, with 7 bases lining up with TRBD1. Germline V gene lookup returns CDR1 LGHNA and CDR2 YNFKEQ. This CDR3 has 17 residues. The junction had 10 bases not matched to a gene; V was cut back by 3 bases and J by 0 bases. CDR3 DNA sequence: TGTGCCAGCAGCCAGGAAAGGGGCAGGGGGGCTAACTATGGCTACACCTTC. Amino acid sequence: CASSQERGRGANYGYTF.

The V gene is TRBV9, the J gene TRBJ2-3, with TRBD2 matching 9 bases. The trim removed 4 bases at V and 8 bases at J, leaving 14 bases unmatched. Germline V CDR1 and CDR2: SGDLS, YYNGEE. The CDR3 totals 16 residues. CDR3 nucleotides: TGTGCCAGCAGCTACCATAGCGGGAGTGGATATGCTACGCAGTATTTT. It specifies CASSYHSGSGYATQYF.

The chain couples TRBV7-2 to TRBJ1-1; TRBD1 matches at 8 bases. Germline V gene sequence: CDR1 SGHTA, CDR2 FQGNSA. Losses at the gene ends were 5 bases for V and 3 bases for J; bases not matched to a gene: 2. The CDR3 consists of 13 residues. The CDR3 protein is CASSQDRDTEAFF. The DNA of the CDR3 is TGTGCCAGCAGCCAGGACAGGGACACTGAAGCTTTCTTT. The complete variable domain, with remaining parts taken from reference TRBV7-2 and TRBJ1-1, reads GAGVSQSPSNKVTEKGKDVELRCDPISGHTALYWYRQSLGQGLEFLIYFQGNSAPDKSGLPSDRFSAERTGGSVSTLTIQRTQQEDSAVYLCASSQDRDTEAFFGQGTRLTVV.

The J gene is TRBJ2-4, the V gene TRBV13; 7 positions agree with TRBD1. The CDR3 covers 14 residues. V shed 4 bases, J shed 3 bases, and the junction held 3 bases outside the gene matches. CDR1 and CDR2 from the germline V gene are PRHDT and FYEKMQ (reference sequence). The CDR3 region has the DNA TGTGCCAGCAGCTCGGGACAGTTCAAAAACATTCAGTACTTC. It codes for CASSSGQFKNIQYF.

The rearrangement uses TRBV27 and TRBJ2-2; a weak D match, TRBD1 (6 bases). The CDR3 contains 17 residues. CDR1 MNHEY and CDR2 SMNVEV come from the germline V gene (reference sequence). V was clipped by 5 bases and J by 5 bases, with 21 bases between them. CDR3 nucleotide sequence: TGTGCCAGCAGTGTCCCCAATGCAGGGGTACATACCGGGGAGCTGTTTTTT. Protein sequence: CASSVPNAGVHTGELFF.

The chain has TRBV7-3 and TRBJ2-1; 9 bases align to TRBD2. This CDR3 is 17 amino acids long. Germline loops: CDR1 SGHTA, CDR2 FQGTGA. After removal of 5 bases from V and 0 bases from J, the junction contained 8 bases not matched to a gene. This CDR3 is CASSQGFSGGSYNEQFF. The CDR3 DNA sequence: TGTGCCAGCAGCCAAGGTTTTAGCGGGGGCTCCTACAATGAGCAGTTCTTC.